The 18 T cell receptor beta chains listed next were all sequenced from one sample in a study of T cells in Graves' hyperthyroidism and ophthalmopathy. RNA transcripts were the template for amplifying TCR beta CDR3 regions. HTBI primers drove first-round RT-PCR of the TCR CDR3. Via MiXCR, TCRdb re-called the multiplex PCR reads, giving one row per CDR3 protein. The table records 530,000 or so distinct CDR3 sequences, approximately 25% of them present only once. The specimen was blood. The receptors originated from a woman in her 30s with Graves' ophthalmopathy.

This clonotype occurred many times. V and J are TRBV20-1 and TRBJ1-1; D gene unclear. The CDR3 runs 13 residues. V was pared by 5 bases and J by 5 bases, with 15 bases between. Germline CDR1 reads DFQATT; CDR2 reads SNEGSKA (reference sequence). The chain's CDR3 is CSAPRAWETEAFF. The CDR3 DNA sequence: TGCAGTGCTCCCAGAGCGTGGGAGACTGAAGCTTTCTTT.

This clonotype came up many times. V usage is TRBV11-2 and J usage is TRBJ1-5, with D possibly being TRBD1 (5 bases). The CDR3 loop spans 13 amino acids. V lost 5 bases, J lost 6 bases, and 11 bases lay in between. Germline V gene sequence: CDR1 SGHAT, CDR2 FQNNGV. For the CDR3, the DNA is TGTGCCAGCAGCGAAGGGAGGGGTCAGCCCCAGCATTTT. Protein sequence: CASSEGRGQPQHF. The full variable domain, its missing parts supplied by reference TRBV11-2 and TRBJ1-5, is EAGVAQSPRYKIIEKRQSVAFWCNPISGHATLYWYQQILGQGPKLLIQFQNNGVVDDSQLPKDRFSAERLKGVDSTLKIQPAKLEDSAVYLCASSEGRGQPQHFGDGTRLSIL.

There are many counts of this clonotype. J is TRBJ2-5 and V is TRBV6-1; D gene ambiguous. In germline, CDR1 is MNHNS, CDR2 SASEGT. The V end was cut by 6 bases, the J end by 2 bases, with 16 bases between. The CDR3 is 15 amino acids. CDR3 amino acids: CASRGRTELQETQYF. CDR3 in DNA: TGTGCCAGCAGGGGAAGGACGGAATTACAAGAGACCCAGTACTTC.

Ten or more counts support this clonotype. CDR3 nucleotides: TGTGCCAGCGAGGGACAGGATATTGAAGCTTTCTTT. This gives the protein CASEGQDIEAFF. The chain links TRBV2 to TRBJ1-1; 8 bases fit TRBD1. This CDR3 has 12 amino acids. The V segment lost 8 bases and the J segment 7 bases; nucleotides outside the gene matches: 6. Per germline, CDR1 SNHLY and CDR2 FYNNEI.

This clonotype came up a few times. The CDR3 DNA reads as TGTGCCAGCACTCCGGGTTTGAGCAATCAGCCCCAGCATTTT. Its protein product is CASTPGLSNQPQHF. The chain couples TRBV6-2 or TRBV6-3 to TRBJ1-5, with D unresolved. Germline-derived CDR1 and CDR2 are MNHEY and SVGEGT. The CDR3 extends over 14 amino acids. V was trimmed by 7 bases and J by 1 base, leaving 11 bases between them.

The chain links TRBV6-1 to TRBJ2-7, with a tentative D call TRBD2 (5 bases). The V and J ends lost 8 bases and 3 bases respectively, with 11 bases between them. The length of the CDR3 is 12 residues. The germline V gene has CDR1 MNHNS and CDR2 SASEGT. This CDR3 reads CASLYSVYEQYF. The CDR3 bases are TGTGCCAGCCTGTATAGCGTCTACGAGCAGTACTTC.

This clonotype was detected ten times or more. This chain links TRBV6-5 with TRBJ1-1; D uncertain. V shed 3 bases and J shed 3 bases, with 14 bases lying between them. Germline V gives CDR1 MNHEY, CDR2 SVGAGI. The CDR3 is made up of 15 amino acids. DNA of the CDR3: TGTGCCAGCAGTTATAGCCCGGACGGATACACTGAAGCTTTCTTT. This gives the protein CASSYSPDGYTEAFF.

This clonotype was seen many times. The CDR3 nucleotides read TGCAGTGCCACACCCGGGACGTTTGTGTACCAAGAGACCCAGTACTTC. Amino acids: CSATPGTFVYQETQYF. The chain couples TRBV20-1 to TRBJ2-5; D assignment may be TRBD1 or TRBD2 (5 bases each). CDR3 length: 16 residues. Germline V lookup: CDR1 DFQATT, CDR2 SNEGSKA (reference sequence). The ends were cut back, 6 bases at V and 0 bases at J, with 20 bases in the middle.

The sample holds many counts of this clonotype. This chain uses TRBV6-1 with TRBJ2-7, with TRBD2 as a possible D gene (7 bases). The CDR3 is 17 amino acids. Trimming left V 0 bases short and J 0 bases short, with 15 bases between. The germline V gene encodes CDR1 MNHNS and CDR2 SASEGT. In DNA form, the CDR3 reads TGTGCCAGCAGTGAAGCGTTGGGGGGCGGGGGCTCCTACGAGCAGTACTTC. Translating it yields CASSEALGGGGSYEQYF.

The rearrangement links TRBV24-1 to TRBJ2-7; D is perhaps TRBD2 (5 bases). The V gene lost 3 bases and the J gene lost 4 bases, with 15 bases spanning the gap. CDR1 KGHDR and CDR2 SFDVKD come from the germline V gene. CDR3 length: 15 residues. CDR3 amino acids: CATSDAGVGPYEQYF. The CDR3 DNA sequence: TGTGCCACCAGTGATGCCGGGGTCGGTCCTTACGAGCAGTACTTC.

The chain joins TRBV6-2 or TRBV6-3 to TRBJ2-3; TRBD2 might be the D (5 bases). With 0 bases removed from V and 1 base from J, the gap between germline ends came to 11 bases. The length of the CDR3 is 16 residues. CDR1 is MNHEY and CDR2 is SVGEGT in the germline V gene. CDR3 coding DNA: TGTGCCAGCAGTTACTCGATGGTGCGGGGCACAGATACGCAGTATTTT. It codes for CASSYSMVRGTDTQYF.

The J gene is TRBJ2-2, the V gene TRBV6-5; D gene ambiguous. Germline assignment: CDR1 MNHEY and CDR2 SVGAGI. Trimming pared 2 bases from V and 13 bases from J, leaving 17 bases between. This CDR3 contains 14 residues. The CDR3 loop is CASSYDPSRGRLFF. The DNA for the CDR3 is TGTGCCAGCAGTTACGATCCCAGCCGCGGTCGGCTGTTTTTT.

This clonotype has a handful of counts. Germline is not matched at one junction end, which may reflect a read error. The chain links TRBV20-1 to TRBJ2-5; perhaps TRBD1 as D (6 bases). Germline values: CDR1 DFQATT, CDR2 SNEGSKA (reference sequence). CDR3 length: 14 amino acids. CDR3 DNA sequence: TGCAGTGCTGGAGAGAACAGGGCACAAGAGACCCAGTACTTC. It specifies CSAGENRAQETQYF.

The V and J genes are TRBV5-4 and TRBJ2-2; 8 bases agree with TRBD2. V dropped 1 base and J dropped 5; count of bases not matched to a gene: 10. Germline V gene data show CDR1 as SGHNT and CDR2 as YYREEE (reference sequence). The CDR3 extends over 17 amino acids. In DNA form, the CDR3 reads TGTGCCAGCAGCTTGTATATCGGGCTAGCGGGTACCGGGGAGCTGTTTTTT. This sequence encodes CASSLYIGLAGTGELFF.

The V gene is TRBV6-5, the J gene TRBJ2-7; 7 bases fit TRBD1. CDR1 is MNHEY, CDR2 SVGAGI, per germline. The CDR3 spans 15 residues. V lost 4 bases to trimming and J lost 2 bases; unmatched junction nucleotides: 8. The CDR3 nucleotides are TGTGCCAGCAGTTCCCTGACAGGGCCAACCTACGAGCAGTACTTC. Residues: CASSSLTGPTYEQYF.

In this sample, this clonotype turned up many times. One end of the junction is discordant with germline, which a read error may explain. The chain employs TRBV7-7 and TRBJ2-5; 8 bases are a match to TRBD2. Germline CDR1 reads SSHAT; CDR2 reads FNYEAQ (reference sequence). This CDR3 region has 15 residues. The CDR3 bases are TGTGCTAGCAGCTTAGTTAGCGGGGAGTGGGAGACCCAGTACTTC. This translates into CASSLVSGEWETQYF.

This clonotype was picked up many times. In DNA form, the CDR3 reads TGTGCCAGCAGCCCCGTTGGGCTCTCCGAAGCTTTCTTT. Translating it yields CASSPVGLSEAFF. The chain joins TRBV11-2 to TRBJ1-1, with D unclear. The germline V gene has CDR1 SGHAT and CDR2 FQNNGV. The ends were cut back, 5 bases at V and 8 bases at J, with 15 bases in the middle. The CDR3 runs 13 residues.

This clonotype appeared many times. CDR3 amino acids: CASSSLPRQGEDGYTF. The CDR3 DNA is TGTGCCAGCAGTTCCCTCCCTAGACAGGGTGAGGATGGCTACACCTTC. This chain uses TRBV6-5 with TRBJ1-2, with 7 bases fitting TRBD1. V lost 4 bases to trimming and J lost 6 bases; unmatched junction nucleotides: 14. Germline V gene sequence: CDR1 MNHEY, CDR2 SVGAGI. The CDR3 runs to 16 residues.